The rows below give T cell receptor beta chains drawn from one sample of a study of response to subunit inactivated influenza vaccine. TCRdb re-derived calls from the RT-PCR reads in MiXCR, one entry per CDR3 protein. The data hold a few hundred thousand distinct CDR3 sequences, with 11% observed a single time. The sequencing used PBMCs from blood, collected 40 to 50 days after vaccination. The receptor source for this set is a man aged 45-65 years who received an inactivated influenza vaccine. CDR3s include the opening cysteine and the closing phenylalanine or tryptophan. The D gene is left open where the match is weak. Some rows mark clone size as missing; the rest say once, few, many or name a class of expanded clone.

CDR3: CATSRGTGGGLGRDEQFF; DNA: TGTGCCACCAGCAGAGGCACTGGGGGGGGCCTGGGCAGGGATGAGCAGTTCTTC; length: 18; size: -; D: -; V: TRBV15; J: TRBJ2-1
CDR3: CSAFGGAYTEAFF; DNA: TGCAGTGCATTTGGGGGGGCTTACACTGAAGCTTTCTTT; length: 13; size: -; D: -; V: TRBV20-1; J: TRBJ1-1
CDR3: CSPRDRRKAGTENYGYTF; DNA: TGCAGCCCCAGGGATCGCCGAAAAGCAGGGACCGAGAACTATGGCTACACCTTC; length: 18; size: few; D: -; V: TRBV29-1; J: TRBJ1-2
CDR3: CASTLTGEYNEQFF; DNA: TGCGCCAGCACCCTGACAGGCGAGTACAATGAGCAGTTCTTC; length: 14; size: -; D: -; V: TRBV4-3; J: TRBJ2-1
CDR3: CASSTGQAGSPLHF; DNA: TGTGCCAGCAGCACGGGACAGGCGGGGTCACCCCTCCACTTT; length: 14; size: few; D: TRBD1; V: TRBV5-6; J: TRBJ1-6
CDR3: CASRRTGGASTDTQYF; DNA: TGTGCCAGCAGACGGACAGGGGGAGCTAGCACAGATACGCAGTATTTT; length: 16; size: -; D: TRBD1; V: TRBV6-1; J: TRBJ2-3
CDR3: CASSRRQETQYF; DNA: TGCGCCAGCAGCCGGCGACAAGAGACCCAGTACTTC; length: 12; size: few; D: -; V: TRBV5-1; J: TRBJ2-5
CDR3: CASSSLGNNQPQHF; DNA: TGTGCCAGCAGTTCGCTAGGGAACAATCAGCCCCAGCATTTT; length: 14; size: -; D: -; V: TRBV6-2/TRBV6-3; J: TRBJ1-5
CDR3: CASGQLNNEQFF; DNA: TGTGCCAGCGGACAACTGAACAATGAGCAGTTCTTC; length: 12; size: few; D: -; V: TRBV10-3; J: TRBJ2-1
CDR3: CASSQDPAGTPSGELFF; DNA: TGCGCCAGCAGCCAAGATCCGGCAGGGACTCCGTCCGGGGAGCTGTTTTTT; length: 17; size: -; D: -; V: TRBV4-1; J: TRBJ2-2
CDR3: CASSGTSGGAHSYNEQFF; DNA: TGTGCCAGCAGCGGCACTAGCGGGGGGGCTCACTCCTACAATGAGCAGTTCTTC; length: 18; size: -; D: TRBD2; V: TRBV2; J: TRBJ2-1
CDR3: CSVGTGGTTDTQYF; DNA: TGCAGCGTAGGGACAGGGGGTACCACAGATACGCAGTATTTT; length: 14; size: few; D: TRBD1; V: TRBV29-1; J: TRBJ2-3